This TCR beta chain originates from a study of cytomegalovirus exposure and HLA in healthy donors. Study-wide context: From about 170 million T cells, an earlier analysis saw 120 million or so unique TCR beta sequences.

The CDR3 extends over 14 amino acids. Germline CDR1 SGHDT, CDR2 YYEEEE. V shed 1 base and J shed 6 bases, with 13 bases lying between them. The PCR employed 60 Vbeta primers together with 13 Jbeta primers. Clones were read by immunoSEQ multiplex PCR, and TCRdb kept only the in-frame ones, dropping some. Altogether 200,000 or so clones are present, around four fifths being singletons, with the ten largest covering 0.71%. Study-wide results and caveats: Analysis was carried out at a later point, and it linked a missense DCLRE1C variant to TCR beta V- and J-gene trimming. Cytomegalovirus-associated TCR beta chains were listed, numbering around 150. The CMV antigen specificity of a few CMV-associated chains was confirmed through in vitro analysis.

This clone was recorded only once. Its cognate antigen is unknown. V is TRBV5-6 and J is TRBJ1-2; D gene ambiguous. The receptor comes from a boy between 2 and 15 years old in good health and CMV-seronegative. The specimen was PBMCs. The CDR3 region is CASSLRGYRHGYTF. For the CDR3, the DNA is TGTGCCAGCAGCTTGAGAGGGTACCGTCATGGCTACACCTTC.